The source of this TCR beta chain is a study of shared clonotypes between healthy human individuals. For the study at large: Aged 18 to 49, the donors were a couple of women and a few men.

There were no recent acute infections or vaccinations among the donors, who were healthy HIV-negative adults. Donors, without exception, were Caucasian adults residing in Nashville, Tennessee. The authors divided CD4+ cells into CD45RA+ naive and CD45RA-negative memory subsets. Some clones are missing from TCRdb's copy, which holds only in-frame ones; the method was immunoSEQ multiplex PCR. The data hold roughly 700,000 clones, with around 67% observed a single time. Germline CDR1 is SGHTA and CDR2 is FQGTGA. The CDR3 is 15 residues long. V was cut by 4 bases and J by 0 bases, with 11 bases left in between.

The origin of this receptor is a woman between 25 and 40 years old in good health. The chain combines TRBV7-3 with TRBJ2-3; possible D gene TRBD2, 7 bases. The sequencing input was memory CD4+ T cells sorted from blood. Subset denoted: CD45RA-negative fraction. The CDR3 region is CASSSRGASTDTQYF. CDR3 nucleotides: TGTGCCAGCAGCTCCCGGGGGGCTAGCACAGATACGCAGTATTTT.